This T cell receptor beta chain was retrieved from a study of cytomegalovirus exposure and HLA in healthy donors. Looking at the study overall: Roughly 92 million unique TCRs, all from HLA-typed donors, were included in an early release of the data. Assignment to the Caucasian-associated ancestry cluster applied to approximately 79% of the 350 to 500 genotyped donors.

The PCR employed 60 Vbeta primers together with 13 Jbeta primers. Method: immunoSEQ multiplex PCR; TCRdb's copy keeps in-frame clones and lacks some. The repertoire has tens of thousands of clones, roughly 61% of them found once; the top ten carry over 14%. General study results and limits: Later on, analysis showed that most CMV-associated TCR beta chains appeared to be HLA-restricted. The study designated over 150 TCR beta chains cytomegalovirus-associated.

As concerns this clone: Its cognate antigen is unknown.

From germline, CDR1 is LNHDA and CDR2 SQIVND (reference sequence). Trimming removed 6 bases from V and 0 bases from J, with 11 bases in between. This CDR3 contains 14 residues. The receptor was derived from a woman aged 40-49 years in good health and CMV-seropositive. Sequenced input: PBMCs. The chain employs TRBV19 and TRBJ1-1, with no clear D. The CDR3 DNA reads TGTGCCAGTAGCCGTGAGCCTATGAACACTGAAGCTTTCTTT. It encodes CASSREPMNTEAFF.